This TCR beta chain was sequenced during a study of T cell responses to AZD1222 COVID-19 vaccine. CDR1 and CDR2 from the germline V gene are DFQATT and SNEGSKA (reference sequence). The CDR3 runs 13 residues. The ends were cut back, 3 bases at V and 2 bases at J, with 10 bases in the middle. Method: immunoSEQ multiplex PCR; TCRdb's copy keeps in-frame clones and lacks some. The data show 130,000 to 150,000 clones, with about 93% seen just once and approximately 3% held by the top ten. This sample comprised peripheral blood, obtained on day 0 of MenACWY control vaccination. The rearrangement joins TRBV20-1 to TRBJ1-2; no firm D call. This receptor was taken from an adult in good health. CDR3 amino acids: CSASSTGNYGYTF. The CDR3 nucleotides read TGCAGTGCTAGTAGCACGGGGAACTATGGCTACACCTTC.